The following is a T cell receptor beta chain sequence with its context. Antigen: not known. A much bigger clone sits one base away, suggesting this may be a read error. In making TCR beta libraries, quantitative 5'-RACE with molecular barcodes was used. TCRdb re-called the 5' RACE reads with MiXCR, one entry per CDR3 protein. The sample has about 240,000 distinct CDR3 sequences, 8% to 9.5% seen once. The entry originates in a study of CD8 T cells in ankylosing spondylitis. Study-wide findings and caveats: Previously reported in reactive arthritis synovial fluid and blood were some of the motif variants. Disease-linked clones were reportedly significantly enriched in matched ankylosing spondylitis synovial fluid.

This CDR3 spans 15 amino acids. Germline V gene lookup returns CDR1 DFQATT and CDR2 SNEGSKA (reference sequence). This chain links TRBV20-1 with TRBJ1-5; no clear D. The receptor was derived from a male donor with ankylosing spondylitis or in good health (not recorded which). The specimen sequenced was blood, either unsorted or a sorted T cell fraction (not recorded which). In DNA, the CDR3 is TGCAGTGCTAGTTACGGCCCTTATAGCAATCGGCCCCAGCATTTT. This codes for CSASYGPYSNRPQHF.